This T cell receptor (beta chain) appears in the sequencing data of a study of cytomegalovirus exposure and HLA in healthy donors. The study's findings and limits: The authors enumerated 164 TCR beta chains as linked to cytomegalovirus.

As to this clone: Its antigen is not known.

Germline assignment: CDR1 MNHEY and CDR2 SMNVEV (reference sequence). The CDR3 is 18 residues long. Germline trimming cut 1 base from V and 4 bases from J; bases unmatched to any gene: 13. Clones were read by immunoSEQ multiplex PCR, and TCRdb kept only the in-frame ones, dropping some. The sample includes 250,000 to 350,000 clones, just over 85% of them seen just once. The donors were part of the validation cohort, which consisted of more than 90 subjects and was separate from the first cohort of 666 subjects. The sample was PBMCs. The TCR sequence derives from a young woman in good health and CMV-seronegative. This chain joins TRBV27 and TRBJ2-1, with 7 bases lining up with TRBD2. The CDR3 nucleotides read TGTGCCAGCAGTTTATACCCCCCTCTAGCGGAACCTTACAATGAGCAGTTCTTC. Its protein is CASSLYPPLAEPYNEQFF.